Below are 17 T cell receptor beta chains sequenced from a single sample in a study of blood T cells in healthy people across ages. A J-beta primer mix and a sample-barcoded 5' primer were used in a second PCR of roughly 6 to 11 cycles. One entry per CDR3 protein results from TCRdb running MiXCR on the 5' RACE reads. The repertoire includes 650,000 to 700,000 distinct CDR3 sequences, 32% of them detected once, and roughly 15% sits in the top ten. Sequencing used blood. Receptor source: a woman of 80 years or more in good health.

This clonotype was recorded at least ten times. V usage is TRBV20-1 and J usage is TRBJ1-5, with TRBD1 matching over 9 bases. The CDR3 sequence is 15 residues long. J gave up 7 bases and V 0 bases, and 7 bases lay outside the gene matches. CDR1 and CDR2 from the germline V gene are DFQATT and SNEGSKA (reference sequence). DNA for the CDR3: TGCAGTGCTAGAGATGGGGACAGGGTGAGACAGCCCCAGCATTTT. It translates to CSARDGDRVRQPQHF.

Many counts were recorded for this clonotype. This sequence joins TRBV20-1 and TRBJ2-1; no definite D call. This CDR3 contains 13 residues. Trimming left V 5 bases short and J 5 bases short, with 13 bases between. CDR1 is DFQATT and CDR2 is SNEGSKA in the germline V gene (reference sequence). In nucleotides, the CDR3 is TGCAGTGCTCCCGAGACCACTAACAATGAGCAGTTCTTC. It is translated as CSAPETTNNEQFF.

Concerning this clonotype itself: One base away lies a much larger clone, so this may be a sequencing read error. The V and J genes are TRBV5-4 and TRBJ2-3; 8 nucleotides match TRBD1. This CDR3 has 15 residues. J lost 5 bases, V lost 0 bases, and 5 bases had no gene match. Looked up from germline, CDR1 is SGHNT and CDR2 is YYREEE (reference sequence). The chain's CDR3 is CASSLGGQVVDTQYF. The CDR3 bases are TGTGCCAGCAGCTTGGGGGGACAGGTCGTAGATACGCAGTATTTT.

In this sample, this clonotype turned up once. This CDR3 reads CASRPPTSGEQYF. CDR3 in DNA: TGTGCCAGCAGACCGCCCACTAGCGGGGAGCAGTACTTC. V usage is TRBV28 and J usage is TRBJ2-5, with TRBD2 matching 10 bases. J gave up 11 bases and V 6 bases, and 9 bases lay outside the gene matches. Germline CDR1 is MDHEN and CDR2 is SYDVKM. The CDR3 spans 13 residues.

There are a few counts of this clonotype. This rearrangement joins TRBV7-3 to TRBJ2-7; TRBD2 matches 10 bases. V lost 5 bases to trimming and J lost 4 bases; unmatched junction nucleotides: 8. Germline V gene lookup returns CDR1 SGHTA and CDR2 FQGTGA. The CDR3 runs 15 residues. CDR3 protein: CASSPGELAGYEQYF. In DNA form, the CDR3 reads TGTGCCAGCAGCCCAGGAGAACTAGCGGGGTACGAGCAGTACTTC.

Many counts were recorded for this clonotype. This chain links TRBV7-6 with TRBJ2-7; TRBD2 might be the D (6 bases). V was pared by 5 bases and J by 2 bases, with 16 bases between. Germline V gives CDR1 SGHVS, CDR2 FNYEAQ. The CDR3 length is 15 residues. CDR3 coding DNA: TGTGCCAGCAGCCTGAGGGGAGGCACGGCCTACGAGCAGTACTTC. The encoded protein is CASSLRGGTAYEQYF.

At least ten counts were recorded for this clonotype. The rearrangement links TRBV20-1 to TRBJ2-1; 12 bases agree with TRBD2. CDR3 size: 17 residues. Looked up from germline, CDR1 is DFQATT and CDR2 is SNEGSKA (reference sequence). With V trimmed by 6 bases and J by 3 bases, 12 bases remained unmatched. The CDR3 loop is CSAPTSGGDIFYNEQFF. CDR3 DNA: TGCAGTGCCCCGACTAGCGGGGGAGACATTTTCTACAATGAGCAGTTCTTC.

In regard to this clonotype: Compared with germline, one end of the junction differs, possibly owing to a read error. This sequence joins TRBV6-1 and TRBJ2-1, with D perhaps being TRBD1 or TRBD2 (5 bases each). The CDR3 length is 15 residues. Germline CDR1 MNHNS, CDR2 SASEGT. CDR3 coding DNA: TGTGCCAGCAGTGTAAACGGGGCTCCCAACAATGAGCGGTTCTTC. Translated, it gives CASSVNGAPNNERFF.

With regard to this clonotype: At one of its ends the junction is not consistent with the germline gene, which may arise from a read error. J is TRBJ2-3 and V is TRBV7-2; D is uncertain. This CDR3 is 13 amino acids long. The germline CDR1 and CDR2 sequences are SGHTA and FQGNSA. DNA of the CDR3: TGTGCCAGCAGCTGGGGATCCACAGATACGCGGTATTTT. This translates into CASSWGSTDTRYF.

This clonotype appeared a few times. J is TRBJ2-3 and V is TRBV7-3; TRBD2 aligns across 14 bases. Unmatched junction bases numbered 10, after V lost 0 bases and J lost 8 bases. The CDR3 covers 18 residues. Germline V lookup: CDR1 SGHTA, CDR2 FQGTGA. The CDR3 DNA is TGTGCCAGCAGCTTAACCCCGACTAGCGGGGGGGCGGTGGGTACGCAGTATTTT. Its protein product is CASSLTPTSGGAVGTQYF.

Notes on this clonotype: This could be a read error, since a much larger clone is one nucleotide away. V is TRBV7-2 and J is TRBJ2-1; TRBD2 might be the D (5 bases). With 4 bases removed from V and 6 bases from J, the gap between germline ends came to 19 bases. CDR1 and CDR2 (germline): SGHTA, FQGNSA. This CDR3 region has 16 residues. This CDR3 is CASSSTASPYGNEQFF. The CDR3 bases are TGTGCCAGCAGCTCCACAGCTAGCCCGTACGGCAATGAGCAGTTCTTC.

This clonotype was observed many times. V and J are TRBV7-2 and TRBJ2-7; D may match TRBD1 or TRBD2 (6 bases each). Trimming removed 0 bases from V and 0 bases from J, with 12 bases in between. Germline CDR1 reads SGHTA; CDR2 reads FQGNSA. CDR3 size: 16 residues. The CDR3 spells CTSSLAPGGFSYEQYF. The CDR3 bases are TGTACCAGCAGCTTAGCCCCCGGGGGCTTCTCCTACGAGCAGTACTTC.

Ten or more counts support this clonotype. This chain uses TRBV5-1 with TRBJ2-7, with D maybe TRBD2 (7 bases). V lost 5 bases and J 3 bases, leaving 18 bases between the germline ends. Germline V gene data show CDR1 as SGHRS and CDR2 as YFSETQ. This CDR3 has 15 residues. CDR3 in amino acids: CASSPGGGSIYEQYF. CDR3 bases: TGCGCCAGCAGTCCTGGCGGGGGCTCAATCTACGAGCAGTACTTC.

This clonotype was counted a few times. The junction and the germline gene differ at one end; a read error may be behind it. This sequence joins TRBV5-1 and TRBJ2-7; D gene uncertain. CDR3 length: 11 residues. CDR1 and CDR2 (germline): SGHRS, YFSETQ. The CDR3: CASGFQETLYF. The CDR3 DNA follows: TGCGCCAGCGGCTTTCAAGAGACCCTGTACTTC.

This clonotype was counted a few times. The gene calls are TRBV27 and TRBJ1-6; D remains unclear. V was cut by 5 bases and J by 8 bases, with 19 bases left in between. The germline CDR1 and CDR2 sequences are MNHEY and SMNVEV (reference sequence). The CDR3 has 16 amino acids. The chain's CDR3 is CASSRPGPHGDSPLHF. The CDR3 DNA is TGTGCCAGCAGTCGCCCGGGCCCCCACGGGGATTCACCCCTCCACTTT.

This chain links TRBV29-1 with TRBJ1-1; TRBD1 might be the D (6 bases). Germline-derived CDR1 and CDR2 are SQVTM and ANQGSEA. Trimming pared 4 bases from V and 1 base from J, leaving 10 bases between. This CDR3 spans 13 amino acids. CDR3 sequence reads: CSVGAGANTEAFF. CDR3 DNA: TGCAGCGTTGGGGCAGGGGCGAACACTGAAGCTTTCTTT.

This clonotype has just a few counts. Since a much larger clone is just one base distant, this may be a read error. The rearrangement joins TRBV5-1 to TRBJ2-1, with D possibly being TRBD1 or TRBD2 (5 bases each). The J call is doubtful: the DNA matches TRBJ2-7 better. This CDR3 has 16 amino acids. CDR1 is SGHRS, CDR2 YFSETQ, per germline. CDR3 region: CASSLVTGHSYNEQYF. CDR3 bases: TGCGCCAGCAGCTTGGTTACGGGGCACTCCTACAATGAGCAGTACTTC.